This T cell receptor (beta chain) was profiled in a study of cytomegalovirus exposure and HLA in healthy donors. About the study: In a previous analysis, 110 million or so unique TCR beta sequences were found from 150 million to 200 million T cells.

The CDR3 spans 16 residues. Trimming took 0 bases from V and 0 from J; bases not matched to a gene: 5. Germline loops: CDR1 SGHDT, CDR2 YYEEEE. Both 60 Vbeta primers and 13 Jbeta primers went into the PCR. Assay: immunoSEQ multiplex PCR; the TCRdb copy retains only in-frame clones and omits some. This table holds 150,000 or so clones. V and J are TRBV5-6 and TRBJ2-7, with 8 bases that match TRBD1. The sequence derives from a woman between 50 and 59 years old in good health and CMV-seronegative. The sequenced sample was PBMCs. The CDR3 here is CASSLVGDRSSYEQYF. CDR3 nucleotide sequence: TGTGCCAGCAGCTTGGTTGGGGACAGGAGCTCCTACGAGCAGTACTTC.